This T cell receptor (beta chain) was captured in a study of T-cell memory formation after mild COVID-19. The wider study: The two donors had largely donor-specific TCR clusters.

As for this clonotype: Its target is unknown.

Overall study results and limits: Of the contracting clones, CD4+ ones lay mainly in CM and EM, and CD8+ ones in EMRA. The finding that pre-infection memory included some responding clones suggested that cross-reactive memory joined.

J lost 6 bases, V lost 6 bases, and 4 bases had no gene match. CDR1 and CDR2 (germline): SGHTA, FQGNSA. The CDR3 totals 14 residues. TCRdb itself ran the 5' RACE reads through MiXCR, one entry per CDR3 protein. In the table there are about 560,000 distinct CDR3 sequences, approximately 15% of which are singletons. The clonotype comes from an adult woman who had mild COVID-19 (a few samples of this study predate the infection). Cell type and time point are not known. Sequenced: PBMCs or a T cell subset sorted from them (not recorded which). This rearrangement joins TRBV7-2 to TRBJ2-1; 11 bases agree with TRBD2. CDR3 residues: CASRVAGGPNEQFF. Here the CDR3 DNA reads TGTGCCAGCAGAGTAGCGGGAGGGCCCAATGAGCAGTTCTTC. Drawing the rest from reference TRBV7-2 and TRBJ2-1, the complete variable domain is GAGVSQSPSNKVTEKGKDVELRCDPISGHTALYWYRQSLGQGLEFLIYFQGNSAPDKSGLPSDRFSAERTGGSVSTLTIQRTQQEDSAVYLCASRVAGGPNEQFFGPGTRLTVL.